Presented here are 23 T cell receptor beta chains from one specimen sequenced in a study of vaccination and CD4 T cells after COVID-19. Antigen specificity for these receptors is unknown. Treatment defined: approximately 11-day PBMC culture with coronavirus spike peptide pools or control peptides (ViraFEST assay). Oncomine TCR Beta short-read sequencing was applied to DNA from cultured CD4+ T cells. TCRdb re-called the PCR reads through MiXCR, storing one row per CDR3 protein. In the table there are approximately 9,600 distinct CDR3 sequences, 20% to 30% of which are singletons. This specimen was CD4+ T cells from blood, cultured in vitro, taken before SARS-CoV-2 vaccination. Receptors originate from a human donor who received a COVID-19 vaccine.

The chain couples TRBV28 to TRBJ1-5; 8 nucleotides align to TRBD1. Germline V lookup: CDR1 MDHEN, CDR2 SYDVKM. V shed 6 bases, J shed 4 bases, and the junction held 8 bases outside the gene matches. This CDR3 is 15 amino acids long. CDR3 in amino acids: CASRPDRVRNQPQHF. Written as DNA, the CDR3 is TGTGCCAGCAGACCGGACAGGGTGAGAAATCAGCCCCAGCATTTT.

This clonotype was observed a handful of times. The chain is built from TRBV5-1 and TRBJ1-6, with TRBD1 matching 7 bases. CDR1 is SGHRS, CDR2 YFSETQ, per germline. CDR3 size: 18 residues. V shed 1 base, J shed 10 bases, and the junction held 17 bases outside the gene matches. CDR3 nucleotide sequence: TGCGCCAGCAGCTTGTCCGTTAATACAGGGGCGGAGAGGTCACCCCTCCACTTT. Its translation: CASSLSVNTGAERSPLHF.

This clonotype was seen a handful of times. The chain joins TRBV10-3 to TRBJ1-2; 10 bases agree with TRBD1. This CDR3 region has 14 residues. Germline V gene data show CDR1 as ENHRY and CDR2 as SYGVKD. Unmatched junction bases numbered 6, after V lost 5 bases and J lost 6 bases. Here the CDR3 reads CAISQTGGADGYTF. CDR3 DNA sequence: TGTGCCATCAGTCAGACAGGGGGCGCGGATGGCTACACCTTC.

There are a few counts of this clonotype. The chain employs TRBV5-1 and TRBJ2-5; weak D call: TRBD2 (5 bases). The germline CDR1 and CDR2 sequences are SGHRS and YFSETQ. Trimming removed 1 base from V and 0 bases from J, with 13 bases in between. There are 16 residues in the CDR3. The CDR3 loop is CASSLSGVRDQETQYF. DNA for the CDR3: TGCGCCAGCAGCTTGAGTGGAGTGAGGGACCAAGAGACCCAGTACTTC.

The rearrangement uses TRBV6-1 and TRBJ1-5, with 7 positions matching TRBD1. The V gene end was trimmed by 6 bases and the J gene end by 1 base; junction bases not matched to a gene: 9. The CDR3 loop spans 16 amino acids. Germline lookup yields CDR1 MNHNS and CDR2 SASEGT. CDR3 nucleotide sequence: TGTGCCAGCAGAGGACAGGATGATTTCAGCAATCAGCCCCAGCATTTT. Protein product: CASRGQDDFSNQPQHF.

In its sample, this clonotype ranks as medium-sized. The chain joins TRBV5-4 to TRBJ2-5; 12 nucleotides line up with TRBD2. The junction had 6 bases not matched to a gene; V was cut back by 4 bases and J by 5 bases. Germline CDR1 reads SGHNT; CDR2 reads YYREEE (reference sequence). The CDR3 length is 15 residues. CDR3 in DNA: TGTGCCAGCAGCATGACTAGCGGGGGCGGGGAGACCCAGTACTTC. As protein: CASSMTSGGGETQYF.

This clonotype showed up just a few times. The chain carries TRBV6-1 and TRBJ1-2; 9 bases match TRBD1. This CDR3 has 14 amino acids. Unmatched junction bases numbered 6, after V lost 6 bases and J lost 4 bases. Germline V gene lookup returns CDR1 MNHNS and CDR2 SASEGT. CDR3 DNA sequence: TGTGCCAGCAGGGGGACAGGGCAGGGCTATGGCTACACCTTC. It specifies CASRGTGQGYGYTF.

The chain carries TRBV20-1 and TRBJ1-4; 9 bases align to TRBD1. CDR3 size: 14 residues. Germline CDR1 DFQATT, CDR2 SNEGSKA (reference sequence). The V and J ends lost 5 bases and 8 bases, in that order; junction bases with no gene match: 9. In nucleotides, the CDR3 is TGCAGTGCTCCCGACAGGGGGAAAGGAGAAAAACTGTTTTTT. Translation: CSAPDRGKGEKLFF.

This clonotype has only a few counts. The gene calls are TRBV19 and TRBJ1-2; tentatively, D is TRBD1 (6 bases). The germline CDR1 and CDR2 sequences are LNHDA and SQIVND (reference sequence). This CDR3 has 15 amino acids. The germline V and J ends were trimmed by 1 base and 4 bases, with 13 bases remaining between them. The CDR3 sequence is CASSIGVGGAYGYTF. The CDR3 DNA is TGTGCCAGTAGTATAGGGGTTGGGGGGGCCTATGGCTACACCTTC.

This clonotype is a singleton in its sample. The J gene is TRBJ2-3, the V gene TRBV18, with D perhaps TRBD1 (7 bases). From germline, CDR1 is KGHSH and CDR2 LQKENI. The V end was cut by 3 bases, the J end by 2 bases, with 15 bases between. The CDR3 is made up of 16 amino acids. CDR3 nucleotide sequence: TGTGCCAGCTCACCCGCTAGCAGGGGGGACACAGATACGCAGTATTTT. This translates into CASSPASRGDTDTQYF. The full variable domain, in which reference TRBV18 and TRBJ2-3 provide the parts outside the CDR3, is NAGVMQNPRHLVRRRGQEARLRCSPMKGHSHVYWYRQLPEEGLKFMVYLQKENIIDESGMPKERFSAEFPKEGPSILRIQQVVRGDSAAYFCASSPASRGDTDTQYFGPGTRLTVL.

This clonotype was recorded a few times. Written as DNA, the CDR3 is TGCAGTGCTACGACTACCAATACCCTCTACGAGCAGTACTTC. This encodes CSATTTNTLYEQYF. The chain is built from TRBV20-1 and TRBJ2-7, with a possible D match to TRBD2 (5 bases). CDR3 length: 14 amino acids. The V end was cut by 4 bases, the J end by 3 bases, with 16 bases between. CDR1 is DFQATT and CDR2 is SNEGSKA in the germline V gene (reference sequence).

The table lists this clonotype with a few counts. The V call is TRBV7-9, the J call TRBJ2-7; 7 bases match TRBD2. The CDR3 totals 14 residues. Unmatched junction bases numbered 11, after V lost 6 bases and J lost 6 bases. The germline CDR1 and CDR2 sequences are SEHNR and FQNEAQ (reference sequence). The CDR3 region has the DNA TGTGCCAGCAGGACCGGGGGGAATAGGACCGAGCAGTACTTC. Protein: CASRTGGNRTEQYF.

The rearrangement uses TRBV5-4 and TRBJ1-4, with 7 bases lining up with TRBD1. This CDR3 is built from 15 residues. J gave up 7 bases and V 4 bases, and 10 bases lay outside the gene matches. Germline CDR1 and CDR2: SGHNT and YYREEE (reference sequence). CDR3 protein: CASSPRTGAGEKLFF. The CDR3 nucleotides read TGTGCCAGCAGCCCCCGAACAGGGGCAGGTGAAAAACTGTTTTTT.

This chain joins TRBV18 and TRBJ2-1, with 11 bases matching TRBD2. The germline V gene has CDR1 KGHSH and CDR2 LQKENI. The CDR3 totals 16 residues. Trimming cost V 0 bases and J 4 bases; bases outside gene matches: 2. Written as DNA, the CDR3 is TGTGCCAGCTCACCACCGTCTAGCGGGGGGTACAATGAGCAGTTCTTC. Protein product: CASSPPSSGGYNEQFF.

This rearrangement joins TRBV28 to TRBJ1-6; 8 bases line up with TRBD1. CDR1 is MDHEN, CDR2 SYDVKM, per germline. The CDR3 spans 15 residues. V lost 5 bases, J lost 9 bases, and 9 bases stayed unmatched. In DNA, the CDR3 is TGTGCCAGCAGTCTAAAAGGGACAGGATTTTCACCCCTCCACTTT. It translates to CASSLKGTGFSPLHF.

The chain couples TRBV19 to TRBJ1-2; TRBD1 matches 8 bases. CDR3 length: 13 residues. Germline V gene data show CDR1 as LNHDA and CDR2 as SQIVND (reference sequence). The J segment lost 0 bases and the V segment lost 10 bases, leaving 4 bases of the junction unmatched. CDR3 coding DNA: TGTGCCACTTCGGACAGGGCTAACTATGGCTACACCTTC. Amino acids: CATSDRANYGYTF. Variable domain in full (rest from reference TRBV19 and TRBJ1-2): DGGITQSPKYLFRKEGQNVTLSCEQNLNHDAMYWYRQDPGQGLRLIYYSQIVNDFQKGDIAEGYSVSREKKESFPLTVTSAQKNPTAFYLCATSDRANYGYTFGSGTRLTVV.

V gene TRBV6-1 combines with J gene TRBJ2-7, with TRBD2 matching 10 bases. Losses at the gene ends were 5 bases for V and 2 bases for J; bases not matched to a gene: 3. The CDR3 has 14 amino acids. From germline, CDR1 is MNHNS and CDR2 SASEGT. The CDR3 nucleotides read TGTGCCAGCAGTACAAGCGGGGGGGCCTACGAGCAGTACTTC. The encoded protein is CASSTSGGAYEQYF.

The chain couples TRBV10-3 to TRBJ2-3; 7 bases align to TRBD1. V gave up 0 bases and J gave up 0 bases; unmatched junction bases: 3. Germline values: CDR1 ENHRY, CDR2 SYGVKD. This CDR3 has 16 amino acids. CDR3 DNA sequence: TGTGCCATCAGTGAGTCCGGCAGGGGGAGCACAGATACGCAGTATTTT. Its protein product is CAISESGRGSTDTQYF.

This chain connects TRBV30 to TRBJ1-5; TRBD1 matches at 7 bases. This CDR3 comprises 16 residues. V was pared by 0 bases and J by 4 bases, with 9 bases of the junction left unmatched. Per the germline V gene, CDR1 is GTSNPN and CDR2 is SVGIG (reference sequence). CDR3 amino acids: CAWSVGGSRGNQPQHF. The CDR3 coding sequence is TGTGCCTGGAGTGTTGGGGGCAGCAGGGGGAATCAGCCCCAGCATTTT. Using reference TRBV30 and TRBJ1-5 for the parts outside the CDR3, the full variable domain is SQTIHQWPATLVQPVGSPLSLECTVEGTSNPNLYWYRQAAGRGLQLLFYSVGIGQISSEVPQNLSASRPQDRQFILSSKKLLLSDSGFYLCAWSVGGSRGNQPQHFGDGTRLSIL.

This clonotype was counted only a few times. The chain couples TRBV7-8 to TRBJ2-5; no clear D gene. V was shortened by 6 bases and J by 5 bases, with 10 bases between the two germline ends. Per germline, CDR1 SGHVS and CDR2 FQNEAQ. CDR3 length: 12 residues. The CDR3 bases are TGTGCCAGCAGGCGAATAGGGGAGACCCAGTACTTC. It translates to CASRRIGETQYF. The variable domain in full, completed from reference TRBV7-8 and TRBJ2-5, reads GAGVSQSPRYKVAKRGQDVALRCDPISGHVSLFWYQQALGQGPEFLTYFQNEAQLDKSGLPSDRFFAERPEGSVSTLKIQRTQQEDSAVYLCASRRIGETQYFGPGTRLLVL.

This chain connects TRBV7-3 to TRBJ2-7; no reliable D call. CDR1 and CDR2 (germline): SGHTA, FQGTGA. The CDR3 has 14 residues. The V end lost 0 bases, the J end lost 6 bases, and 12 bases lay between the germline ends. The CDR3 coding sequence is TGTGCCAGCAGCTTAACGTCGGTGGGAAGCGAGCAGTACTTC. It encodes CASSLTSVGSEQYF. Full variable domain (remainder filled in from reference TRBV7-3 and TRBJ2-7): GAGVSQTPSNKVTEKGKYVELRCDPISGHTALYWYRQSLGQGPEFLIYFQGTGAADDSGLPNDRFFAVRPEGSVSTLKIQRTERGDSAVYLCASSLTSVGSEQYFGPGTRLTVT.

CDR3: CASSLDRAGDTQYF. For the CDR3, the DNA is TGCGCCAGCAGCTTGGACAGGGCCGGAGATACGCAGTATTTT. The V gene is TRBV5-1, the J gene TRBJ2-3; the D gene is possibly TRBD1 (6 bases). The CDR3 sequence is 14 residues long. Germline V gene data show CDR1 as SGHRS and CDR2 as YFSETQ. Deletions cut 0 bases from V and 5 bases from J, with 10 bases between.

This clonotype is labeled as medium-sized (0.01 to 0.1%). The genes are TRBV27 and TRBJ1-2; TRBD1 might be the D (6 bases). Between the trimmed V and J ends, which lost 6 bases and 4 bases, there was a span of 15 bases. This CDR3 has 14 residues. The V gene's germline CDR1 is MNHEY and CDR2 SMNVEV (reference sequence). As DNA, the CDR3 is TGTGCCAGCAGGCCAAAGGGGGGACTCTATGGCTACACCTTC. It yields the protein CASRPKGGLYGYTF.